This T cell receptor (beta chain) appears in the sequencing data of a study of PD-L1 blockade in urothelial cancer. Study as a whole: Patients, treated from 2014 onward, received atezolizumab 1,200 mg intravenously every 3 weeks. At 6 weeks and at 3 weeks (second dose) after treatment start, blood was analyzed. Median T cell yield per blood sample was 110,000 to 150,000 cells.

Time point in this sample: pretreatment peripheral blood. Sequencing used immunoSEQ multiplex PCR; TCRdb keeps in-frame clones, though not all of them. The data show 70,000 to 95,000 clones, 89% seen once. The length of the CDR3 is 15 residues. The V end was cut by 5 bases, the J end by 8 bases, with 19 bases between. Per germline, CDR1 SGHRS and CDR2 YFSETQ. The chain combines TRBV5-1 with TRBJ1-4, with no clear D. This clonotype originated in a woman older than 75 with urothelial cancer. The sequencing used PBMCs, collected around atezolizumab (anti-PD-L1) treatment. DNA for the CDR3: TGCGCCAGCAGTGTTTCGGAGGGCCTGAGGGAAAAACTGTTTTTT. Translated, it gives CASSVSEGLREKLFF. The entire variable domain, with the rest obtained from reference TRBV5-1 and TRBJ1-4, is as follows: KAGVTQTPRYLIKTRGQQVTLSCSPISGHRSVSWYQQTPGQGLQFLFEYFSETQRNKGNFPGRFSGRQFSNSRSEMNVSTLELGDSALYLCASSVSEGLREKLFFGSGTQLSVL.